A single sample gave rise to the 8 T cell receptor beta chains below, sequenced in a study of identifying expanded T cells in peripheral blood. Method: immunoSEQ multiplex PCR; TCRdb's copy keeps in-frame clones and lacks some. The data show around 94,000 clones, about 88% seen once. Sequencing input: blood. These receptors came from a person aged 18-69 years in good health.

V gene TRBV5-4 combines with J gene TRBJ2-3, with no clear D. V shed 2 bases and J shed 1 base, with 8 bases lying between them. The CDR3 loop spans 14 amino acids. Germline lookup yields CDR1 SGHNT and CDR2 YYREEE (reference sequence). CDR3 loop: CASSLGWGTDTQYF. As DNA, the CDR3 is TGTGCCAGCAGCTTAGGCTGGGGCACAGATACGCAGTATTTT. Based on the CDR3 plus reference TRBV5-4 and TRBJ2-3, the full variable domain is ETGVTQSPTHLIKTRGQQVTLRCSSQSGHNTVSWYQQALGQGPQFIFQYYREEENGRGNFPPRFSGLQFPNYSSELNVNALELDDSALYLCASSLGWGTDTQYFGPGTRLTVL.

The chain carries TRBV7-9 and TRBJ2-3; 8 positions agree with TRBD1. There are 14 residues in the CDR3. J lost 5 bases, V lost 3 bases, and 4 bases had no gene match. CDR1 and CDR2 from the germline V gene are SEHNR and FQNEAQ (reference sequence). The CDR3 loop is CASSLTGAGDTQYF. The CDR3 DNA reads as TGTGCCAGCAGCTTGACAGGGGCTGGAGATACGCAGTATTTT.

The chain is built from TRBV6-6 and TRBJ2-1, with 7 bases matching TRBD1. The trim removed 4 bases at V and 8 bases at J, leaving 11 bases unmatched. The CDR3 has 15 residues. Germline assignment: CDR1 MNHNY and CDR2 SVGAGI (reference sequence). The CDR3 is CASSFRTGQSYEQFF. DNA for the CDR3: TGTGCCAGCAGTTTCCGGACAGGCCAGAGTTATGAGCAGTTCTTC.

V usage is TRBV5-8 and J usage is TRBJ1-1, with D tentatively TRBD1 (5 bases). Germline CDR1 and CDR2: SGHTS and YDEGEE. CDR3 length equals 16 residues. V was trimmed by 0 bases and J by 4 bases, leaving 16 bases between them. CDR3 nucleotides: TGTGCCAGCAGCTTGGCCTGGGAGCGGGGGGTCACTGAAGCTTTCTTT. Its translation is CASSLAWERGVTEAFF.

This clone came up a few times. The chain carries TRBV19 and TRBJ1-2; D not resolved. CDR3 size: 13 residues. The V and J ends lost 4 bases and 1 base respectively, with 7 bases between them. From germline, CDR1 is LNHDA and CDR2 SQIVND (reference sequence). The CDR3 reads CASSNNYNYGYTF. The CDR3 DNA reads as TGTGCCAGTAGTAACAACTATAACTATGGCTACACCTTC.

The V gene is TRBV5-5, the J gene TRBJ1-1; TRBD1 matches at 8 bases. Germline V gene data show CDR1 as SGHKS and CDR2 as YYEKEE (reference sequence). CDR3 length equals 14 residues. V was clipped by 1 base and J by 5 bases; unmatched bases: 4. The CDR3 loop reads CASSLNRGWTEAFF. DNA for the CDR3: TGTGCCAGCAGCTTGAACAGGGGGTGGACTGAAGCTTTCTTT.

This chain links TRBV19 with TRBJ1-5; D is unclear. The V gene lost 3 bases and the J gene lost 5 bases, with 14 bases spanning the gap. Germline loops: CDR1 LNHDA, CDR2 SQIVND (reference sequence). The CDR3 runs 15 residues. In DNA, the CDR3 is TGTGCCAGTAGTATTCTTTCCAGCGGGGATCAGCCCCAGCATTTT. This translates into CASSILSSGDQPQHF.

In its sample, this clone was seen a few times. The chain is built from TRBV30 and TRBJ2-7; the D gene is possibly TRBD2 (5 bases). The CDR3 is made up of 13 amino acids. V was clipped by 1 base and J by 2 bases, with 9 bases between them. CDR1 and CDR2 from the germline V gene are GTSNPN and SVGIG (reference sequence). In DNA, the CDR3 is TGTGCCTGGAGTGGAACTAGTACCTACGAGCAGTACTTC. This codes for CAWSGTSTYEQYF.